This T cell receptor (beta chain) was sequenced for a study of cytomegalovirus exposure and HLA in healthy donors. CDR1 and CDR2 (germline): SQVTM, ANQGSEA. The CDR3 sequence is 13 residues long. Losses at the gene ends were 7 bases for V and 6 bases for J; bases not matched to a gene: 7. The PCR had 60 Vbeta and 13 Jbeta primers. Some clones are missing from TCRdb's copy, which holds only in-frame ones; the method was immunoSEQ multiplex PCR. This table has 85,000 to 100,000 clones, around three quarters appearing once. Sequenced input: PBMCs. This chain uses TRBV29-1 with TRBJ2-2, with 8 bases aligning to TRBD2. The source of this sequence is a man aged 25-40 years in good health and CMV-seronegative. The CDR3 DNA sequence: TGCAGCGCCCCCGATAGCGGGGCCGGGGAGCTGTTTTTT. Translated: CSAPDSGAGELFF.